These T cell receptor beta chains were read from a single sample in a study of technical replicates of blood from a handful of donors. Sequencing used immunoSEQ multiplex PCR; TCRdb keeps in-frame clones, though not all of them. The sample comprises around 79,000 clones, roughly 94% of which are singletons, and approximately 0.42% rests with the top ten. Specimen: T cells isolated from PBMCs. These receptor sequences come from a human donor in good health. CDR3s include the opening cysteine and the closing phenylalanine or tryptophan. The order of the fields is clone size, CDR3 length, D gene, J gene, V gene, CDR3 DNA, CDR3 protein. A D gene is named only where the DNA matches it firmly. Expanded clones are given a class, and other clones once, few, many or no size at all.

size: .
length: 16
D: .
J: TRBJ1-1
V: TRBV19
DNA: TGTGCCACTAGGGCTCTCACAGGTCCGGGGGGCACTGAAGCTTTCTTT
CDR3: CATRALTGPGGTEAFF

size: .
length: 15
D: .
J: TRBJ2-3
V: TRBV7-3
DNA: TGTGCCAGCAGCTTAAGGCGGGATTTCACAGATACGCAGTATTTT
CDR3: CASSLRRDFTDTQYF

size: .
length: 15
D: TRBD2
J: TRBJ2-3
V: TRBV4-1
DNA: TGCGCCAGCAGCCAAGATCCTAGCGGTACAGATACGCAGTATTTT
CDR3: CASSQDPSGTDTQYF

size: .
length: 16
D: TRBD1
J: TRBJ2-5
V: TRBV7-9
DNA: TGTGCCAGCAGCTTAACGTTTCAGGGGGTAGGCGAGACCCAGTACTTC
CDR3: CASSLTFQGVGETQYF

size: .
length: 15
D: TRBD1
J: TRBJ1-5
V: TRBV27
DNA: TGTGCCAGCAGTTCTGGGACAGGCCACTATCAGCCCCAGCATTTT
CDR3: CASSSGTGHYQPQHF

size: .
length: 16
D: TRBD2
J: TRBJ2-3
V: TRBV13
DNA: TGTGCCAGCAGCCTAGCAACTAGCGGGTCCACAGATACGCAGTATTTT
CDR3: CASSLATSGSTDTQYF

size: once
length: 14
D: TRBD1
J: TRBJ2-7
V: TRBV5-1
DNA: TGCGCCAGCAGCTCCCTGGACAGGGCCTACGAGCAGTACTTC
CDR3: CASSSLDRAYEQYF

size: .
length: 16
D: TRBD2
J: TRBJ2-7
V: TRBV4-1
DNA: TGCGCCAGCAGCCAAGAAGGAGGTAGCGGGCCCTACGAGCAGTACTTC
CDR3: CASSQEGGSGPYEQYF

size: .
length: 16
D: .
J: TRBJ1-2
V: TRBV6-4
DNA: TGTGCCAGCAGTGACTCTTATTCCGCGGCAGGGTGGGGCTACACCTTC
CDR3: CASSDSYSAAGWGYTF

size: .
length: 15
D: .
J: TRBJ2-7
V: TRBV6-5
DNA: TGTGCCAGCAGTTACTCTATCTACGAGGCGAACGAGCAGTACTTC
CDR3: CASSYSIYEANEQYF

size: .
length: 13
D: TRBD1
J: TRBJ2-1
V: TRBV5-4
DNA: TGTGCCAGCACCCTGGACAGGTACAATGAGCAGTTCTTC
CDR3: CASTLDRYNEQFF

size: .
length: 12
D: TRBD1
J: TRBJ1-1
V: TRBV9
DNA: TGTGCCAGCAGCGGGACAGGCACCGAAGCTTTCTTT
CDR3: CASSGTGTEAFF

size: .
length: 15
D: .
J: TRBJ1-1
V: TRBV4-2
DNA: TGTGCCAGCAGCCAACACGGCGGGGCCGGGACTGAAGCTTTCTTT
CDR3: CASSQHGGAGTEAFF

size: .
length: 14
D: .
J: TRBJ1-5
V: TRBV28
DNA: TGTGCCAGCAGTCCGGGGAGGGAGGCTCAGCCCCAGCATTTT
CDR3: CASSPGREAQPQHF

size: .
length: 12
D: .
J: TRBJ2-1
V: TRBV14
DNA: TGTGCCAGCAGTACTAGCCCGAATGAGCAGTTCTTC
CDR3: CASSTSPNEQFF

size: .
length: 15
D: TRBD2
J: TRBJ2-7
V: TRBV27
DNA: TGTGCCAGCAGTTCGGGACTAGCGGGACCGTTCGAGCAGTACTTC
CDR3: CASSSGLAGPFEQYF

size: .
length: 14
D: .
J: TRBJ1-5
V: TRBV28
DNA: TGTGCCAGCAGTTTAGGCCCGGGGAATCAGCCCCAGCATTTT
CDR3: CASSLGPGNQPQHF

size: .
length: 15
D: TRBD1
J: TRBJ1-3
V: TRBV10-2
DNA: TGCGCCAGCAGGGACAGGTTGTCGTATGGAAACACCATATATTTT
CDR3: CASRDRLSYGNTIYF

size: .
length: 13
D: .
J: TRBJ1-1
V: TRBV30
DNA: TGTGCCGGGGCCGCTTCTAGGAACACTGAAGCTTTCTTT
CDR3: CAGAASRNTEAFF